This T cell receptor (beta chain) is from a study of blood T cell repertoires in COVID-19. Overall study context: PBMCs, B-cell-depleted T cells, or T cells provided the cDNA or gDNA that made up the material.

Profiling relied on immunoSEQ multiplex PCR, and the TCRdb table lists in-frame clones only, not all of them. The table has 160,000 or so clones, 84% seen once. The CDR3 spans 15 residues. The V gene lost 0 bases and the J gene lost 4 bases, with 10 bases spanning the gap. The germline gives CDR1 SGHRS, CDR2 YFSETQ. This receptor was identified in a woman between 50 and 59 years old with acute or convalescent COVID-19. This chain connects TRBV5-1 to TRBJ2-2; D is unclear. Source material: peripheral blood. The CDR3 bases are TGCGCCAGCAGCTTGGGGGCAGTTCCCACCGGGGAGCTGTTTTTT. Amino acids: CASSLGAVPTGELFF.